Sequencing of this T cell receptor (beta chain) was carried out in a study of blood T cell repertoires in COVID-19. The CDR3 sequence is 14 residues long. Germline loops: CDR1 SQVTM, CDR2 ANQGSEA. V dropped 5 bases and J dropped 2; count of bases not matched to a gene: 8. Profiling relied on immunoSEQ multiplex PCR, and the TCRdb table lists in-frame clones only, not all of them. The sample carries approximately 120,000 clones, roughly 85% recorded once. This rearrangement joins TRBV29-1 to TRBJ1-2; 7 bases are shared with TRBD1. The source of this sequence is a man older than 75 with active or convalescent COVID-19. The sequencing input was peripheral blood. The CDR3 reads CSVPPTGRNYGYTF. CDR3 nucleotide sequence: TGCAGCGTTCCCCCGACAGGGCGGAACTATGGCTACACCTTC.